This TCR beta chain stems from a study of cytomegalovirus exposure and HLA in healthy donors. Study as a whole: A preliminary data release comprised tens of millions of unique TCRs obtained from HLA-typed donors.

Vbeta (60) and Jbeta (13) primers were used in the PCR. TCRdb's table, derived via immunoSEQ multiplex PCR, lists solely in-frame clones and lacks some. This table holds approximately 120,000 clones, roughly four fifths found once. V shed 3 bases and J shed 0 bases, with 9 bases lying between them. Germline values: CDR1 MGHRA, CDR2 YSYEKL. The CDR3 spans 15 residues. There are a few counts of this clone. The sequenced sample consisted of PBMCs. J is TRBJ1-5 and V is TRBV4-1, with D perhaps matching TRBD1 (6 bases). This receptor was identified in a woman in her 50s in good health and CMV-seropositive. The CDR3 bases are TGCGCCAGCAGCCAGATGGACAGTAGCAATCAGCCCCAGCATTTT. Amino acid sequence: CASSQMDSSNQPQHF.